This T cell receptor beta chain was profiled in a study of blood T cell repertoires in COVID-19. Study-level information: COVID-19 samples from acute and convalescent phases originated in the United States, Italy and Spain. In each case, the material was cDNA or gDNA derived from T cells, B-cell-depleted T cells, or PBMCs.

The length of the CDR3 is 15 residues. Germline CDR1 reads MDHEN; CDR2 reads SYDVKM. Germline trimming cut 5 bases from V and 4 bases from J; bases unmatched to any gene: 9. As originally analysed: Reference gene primer amplification in the assay estimated nucleated cell counts. Libraries were prepared by immunoSEQ multiplex PCR; TCRdb keeps only in-frame clonotypes and omits some of them. Clone size and V and J calls were adopted from that table, with D and trimming inferred from the DNA. The sample has 25,000 to 35,000 clones, approximately 81% seen once; the top ten hold about a sixth. Sequenced: peripheral blood. The chain links TRBV28 to TRBJ1-2; 8 positions agree with TRBD1. The receptor was derived from a woman between 55 and 75 years old with acute or convalescent COVID-19. CDR3 coding DNA: TGTGCCAGCAGTGGGGGACAGACAGGGGCCTATGGCTACACCTTC. This gives the protein CASSGGQTGAYGYTF.